Below are 32 T cell receptor beta chains sequenced from a single sample in a study of T cells in Graves' hyperthyroidism and ophthalmopathy. The investigators amplified TCR beta CDR3 regions from RNA transcripts. First-round RT-PCR of the TCR CDR3 relied on the HTBI primer set. One entry per CDR3 protein, called by TCRdb with MiXCR from the multiplex PCR reads. The sample consists of around 400,000 distinct CDR3 sequences, roughly an eighth of them appearing once. Specimen: blood. The receptors shown here come from a woman aged 18-30 years with Graves' hyperthyroidism.

There are many counts of this clonotype. J is TRBJ2-5 and V is TRBV10-3, with 14 bases lining up with TRBD2. Germline values: CDR1 ENHRY, CDR2 SYGVKD. The CDR3 has 14 residues. The V and J ends lost 10 bases and 2 bases, in that order; junction bases with no gene match: 3. In DNA form, the CDR3 reads TGTGCCACCCGGACTAGCGGGGGGCAAGAGACCCAGTACTTC. This encodes CATRTSGGQETQYF.

This clonotype has at least ten counts. The gene calls are TRBV7-8 and TRBJ2-1; D call uncertain. CDR1 is SGHVS and CDR2 is FQNEAQ in the germline V gene. Trimming removed 5 bases at V and 8 bases at J, with 25 bases between. The CDR3 has 17 amino acids. The CDR3 spells CASSQAKPARLGDEQFF. CDR3 nucleotides: TGTGCCAGCAGCCAAGCGAAACCGGCACGGCTTGGCGATGAGCAGTTCTTC.

This clonotype was counted a few times. Germline is not matched at one junction end, which may reflect a read error. The chain recombines TRBV28 with TRBJ1-4; a weak D match, TRBD1 (5 bases). Per the germline V gene, CDR1 is MDHEN and CDR2 is SYDVKM. The CDR3 is 14 amino acids. CDR3 sequence: CASSLTQGNEKLLF. The CDR3 nucleotides read TGTGCCAGCAGTTTAACGCAGGGTAATGAAAAACTGCTTTTT.

The V call is TRBV9, the J call TRBJ2-5, with D possibly being TRBD1 (5 bases). CDR1 SGDLS and CDR2 YYNGEE come from the germline V gene. This CDR3 comprises 15 residues. Trimming cost V 3 bases and J 3 bases, with 15 bases left between them. DNA of the CDR3: TGTGCCAGCAGCGCAGACAGTGGGCGCGAAGAGACCCAGTACTTC. Its protein product is CASSADSGREETQYF.

This clonotype was picked up many times. The chain uses TRBV28 and TRBJ1-2; possibly TRBD1 for D (6 bases). V shed 2 bases and J shed 10 bases, with 20 bases lying between them. The germline V gene has CDR1 MDHEN and CDR2 SYDVKM. The CDR3 consists of 15 residues. The CDR3 bases are TGTGCCAGCAGTTTAAAGAGCGGGACACTCAGGATCTACACCTTC. It specifies CASSLKSGTLRIYTF.

There are a few counts of this clonotype. Its ends do not fully match the called genes, so a read error is possible. This sequence joins TRBV4-1 and TRBJ1-1; D remains unclear. The CDR3 runs 14 residues. Germline-derived CDR1 and CDR2 are MGHRA and YSYEKL. The CDR3 nucleotides are TGCGCCAGCAGCCACGGATTAGGAGTGTATGAATCTTTCTTT. It yields the protein CASSHGLGVYESFF.

This clonotype was counted only a few times. The rearrangement links TRBV20-1 to TRBJ1-1, with 7 positions matching TRBD1. The CDR3 loop spans 13 amino acids. J gave up 1 base and V 6 bases, and 5 bases lay outside the gene matches. CDR1 is DFQATT and CDR2 is SNEGSKA in the germline V gene (reference sequence). Here the CDR3 DNA reads TGCAGTGCAGAGGACAGGTGGAACACTGAAGCTTTCTTT. This encodes CSAEDRWNTEAFF.

The rearrangement links TRBV6-1 to TRBJ2-6, with unresolved D. V lost 2 bases to trimming and J lost 0 bases, with 11 bases between them. CDR1 is MNHNS and CDR2 is SASEGT in the germline V gene. The CDR3 length is 17 residues. The CDR3 is CASSEHDGRSGANVLTF. In DNA, the CDR3 is TGTGCCAGCAGTGAACACGACGGACGCTCTGGGGCCAACGTCCTGACTTTC.

In its sample, this clonotype was seen many times. This chain uses TRBV12-3 or TRBV12-4 with TRBJ2-1; TRBD2 might be the D (5 bases). V lost 5 bases, J lost 9 bases, and 8 bases lay in between. The CDR3 is made up of 11 amino acids. CDR3 protein: CASSHGVEQFF. In nucleotides, the CDR3 is TGTGCCAGCAGTCACGGGGTTGAGCAGTTCTTC.

This clonotype was detected ten times or more. The gene calls are TRBV6-2 or TRBV6-3 and TRBJ2-7; tentatively, D is TRBD2 (6 bases). Germline CDR1 reads MNHEY; CDR2 reads SVGEGT. This CDR3 is built from 18 residues. Between the trimmed V and J ends, which lost 1 base and 2 bases, there was a span of 21 bases. The CDR3 nucleotides read TGTGCCAGCAGTTACTTGGTGGAGGGTCTTCCACCTACCTACGAGCAGTACTTC. Residues: CASSYLVEGLPPTYEQYF.

The V and J genes are TRBV5-1 and TRBJ2-3, with TRBD2 matching over 12 bases. Germline assignment: CDR1 SGHRS and CDR2 YFSETQ. This CDR3 comprises 17 residues. After removal of 3 bases from V and 1 base from J, the junction contained 6 bases not matched to a gene. The CDR3 sequence is CASSWTSGVVGTDTQYF. The CDR3, as DNA: TGCGCCAGCAGCTGGACTAGCGGGGTTGTCGGCACAGATACGCAGTATTTT.

V gene TRBV28 combines with J gene TRBJ1-3; tentative D call: TRBD1 (5 bases). CDR3 length: 14 amino acids. Trimming shortened V by 2 bases and J by 5 bases, and 10 bases separated the two germline ends. Germline loops: CDR1 MDHEN, CDR2 SYDVKM. The CDR3 loop is CASSLQGSRNTIYF. The CDR3 DNA follows: TGTGCCAGCAGTTTACAGGGTTCACGAAACACCATATATTTT.

This clonotype was seen many times. The rearrangement uses TRBV10-2 and TRBJ2-1; TRBD1 aligns across 9 bases. CDR1 is WSHSY and CDR2 is SAAADI in the germline V gene. With 2 bases clipped from V and 8 bases from J, the junction kept 7 bases outside the gene matches. This CDR3 is 15 amino acids long. In nucleotides, the CDR3 is TGCGCCAGCAGTGAGGCCGGGACAGGGTACTATGAGCAGTTCTTC. Protein sequence: CASSEAGTGYYEQFF.

There are many counts of this clonotype. This chain connects TRBV19 to TRBJ1-1; D may be TRBD1 (6 bases). The CDR3 is made up of 14 amino acids. Per germline, CDR1 LNHDA and CDR2 SQIVND (reference sequence). Trimming pared 5 bases from V and 5 bases from J, leaving 15 bases between. This CDR3 reads CASSPRGGVTEAFF. In DNA, the CDR3 is TGTGCCAGTAGTCCCAGGGGCGGGGTTACTGAAGCTTTCTTT.

This clonotype was observed many times. The V and J genes are TRBV2 and TRBJ2-7; TRBD1 agrees at 8 bases. Per germline, CDR1 SNHLY and CDR2 FYNNEI. The CDR3 runs 13 residues. V lost 10 bases and J lost 2; bases outside the gene matches: 7. The CDR3 protein is CATRDRRTYEQYF. CDR3 bases: TGTGCCACCCGGGACAGGAGGACCTACGAGCAGTACTTC.

This clonotype was observed at least ten times. This chain connects TRBV6-1 to TRBJ1-1; D is ambiguous. Between the trimmed V and J ends, which lost 6 bases and 0 bases, there was a span of 14 bases. CDR1 is MNHNS, CDR2 SASEGT, per germline. This CDR3 is built from 15 residues. The CDR3 reads CASSPTGRMNTEAFF. The CDR3 DNA reads TGTGCCAGCAGCCCGACTGGCCGAATGAACACTGAAGCTTTCTTT.

This clonotype was seen ten or more times. The rearrangement uses TRBV20-1 and TRBJ1-4; possible D gene TRBD1, 5 bases. Germline lookup yields CDR1 DFQATT and CDR2 SNEGSKA (reference sequence). The CDR3 covers 15 residues. V was trimmed by 0 bases and J by 1 base, leaving 9 bases between them. The chain's CDR3 is CSARDLTGTNEKLFF. The CDR3 nucleotides read TGCAGTGCTAGAGATCTCACAGGAACTAATGAAAAACTGTTTTTT.

This clonotype has ten or more counts. The genes are TRBV20-1 and TRBJ2-1, with a possible D match to TRBD2 (7 bases). This CDR3 has 14 amino acids. The ends were cut back, 6 bases at V and 4 bases at J, with 16 bases in the middle. The V gene's germline CDR1 is DFQATT and CDR2 SNEGSKA (reference sequence). DNA for the CDR3: TGCAGTGCCCCGGCGGGGGCTTCTTACAATGAGCAGTTCTTC. Encoded protein: CSAPAGASYNEQFF.

Many counts were recorded for this clonotype. This chain connects TRBV18 to TRBJ2-5; the D gene could be TRBD1 or TRBD2 (5 bases each). V lost 6 bases and J lost 5, with 10 bases in between. The CDR3 runs 12 residues. Looked up from germline, CDR1 is KGHSH and CDR2 is LQKENI. CDR3 region: CASSAWDETQYF. The CDR3 DNA follows: TGTGCCAGCTCCGCGTGGGACGAGACCCAGTACTTC. Full variable domain (missing parts from reference TRBV18 and TRBJ2-5): NAGVMQNPRHLVRRRGQEARLRCSPMKGHSHVYWYRQLPEEGLKFMVYLQKENIIDESGMPKERFSAEFPKEGPSILRIQQVVRGDSAAYFCASSAWDETQYFGPGTRLLVL.

Only a few counts were recorded for this clonotype. This chain uses TRBV19 with TRBJ2-5, with 11 bases fitting TRBD2. Germline CDR1 is LNHDA and CDR2 is SQIVND (reference sequence). The CDR3 covers 15 residues. Trimming at V came to 3 bases and at J to 1 base, leaving 1 base not matched to a gene. As DNA, the CDR3 is TGTGCCAGTAGTATGCTAGCGGGGGGCCAAGAGACCCAGTACTTC. Translation gives CASSMLAGGQETQYF.

This clonotype has at least ten counts. This chain's CDR3 is CASSWTSGRSYEQYF. The CDR3 DNA is TGTGCCAGCAGTTGGACTAGCGGGAGGTCCTACGAGCAGTACTTC. The V call is TRBV2, the J call TRBJ2-7, with 14 bases that match TRBD2. The germline gives CDR1 SNHLY, CDR2 FYNNEI. The CDR3 sequence is 15 residues long. The V gene end was trimmed by 5 bases and the J gene end by 1 base; junction bases not matched to a gene: 1.

This clonotype was counted many times. The chain uses TRBV10-3 and TRBJ2-3; D tentatively fits TRBD1 or TRBD2 (7 bases each). The CDR3 runs 15 residues. Germline loops: CDR1 ENHRY, CDR2 SYGVKD. V was cut by 7 bases and J by 3 bases, with 17 bases left in between. The CDR3 bases are TGTGCCATCAATGCAGGGGGGGGGGTTACAGATACGCAGTATTTT. Its translation: CAINAGGGVTDTQYF.

This clonotype has a count of ten or more. The rearrangement joins TRBV29-1 to TRBJ2-7; D is possibly TRBD2 (5 bases). V was shortened by 5 bases and J by 4 bases, with 9 bases between the two germline ends. The germline gives CDR1 SQVTM, CDR2 ANQGSEA. The CDR3 is 11 amino acids. Written as DNA, the CDR3 is TGCAGCGTTCGAACGGGATACGAGCAGTACTTC. Encoded protein: CSVRTGYEQYF.

The J gene is TRBJ1-2, the V gene TRBV19; D gene uncertain. The CDR3 runs to 13 residues. Germline V gene data show CDR1 as LNHDA and CDR2 as SQIVND (reference sequence). The ends were cut back, 3 bases at V and 1 base at J, with 6 bases in the middle. This CDR3 is CASSIEFNYGYTF. In nucleotides, the CDR3 is TGTGCCAGTAGTATCGAGTTTAACTATGGCTACACCTTC. The whole variable domain, filled in from reference TRBV19 and TRBJ1-2, reads DGGITQSPKYLFRKEGQNVTLSCEQNLNHDAMYWYRQDPGQGLRLIYYSQIVNDFQKGDIAEGYSVSREKKESFPLTVTSAQKNPTAFYLCASSIEFNYGYTFGSGTRLTVV.

In this sample, this clonotype turned up many times. The chain has TRBV20-1 and TRBJ2-1; 8 bases are shared with TRBD2. J gave up 6 bases and V 4 bases, and 11 bases lay outside the gene matches. The CDR3 runs to 15 residues. Germline V CDR1 and CDR2: DFQATT, SNEGSKA (reference sequence). CDR3 in amino acids: CSAISGVPGSNEQFF. DNA of the CDR3: TGCAGTGCTATTAGCGGGGTTCCAGGTAGCAATGAGCAGTTCTTC.

There are a few counts of this clonotype. The rearrangement links TRBV11-2 to TRBJ1-6; 7 bases align to TRBD1. CDR3 length: 15 residues. CDR1 is SGHAT, CDR2 FQNNGV, per germline. V dropped 4 bases and J dropped 10; count of bases not matched to a gene: 10. CDR3 sequence (DNA): TGTGCCAGCAGCTCCACAGGGGCCTTCGAGTCACCCCTCCACTTT. Amino acid sequence: CASSSTGAFESPLHF.

This clonotype showed up many times. The chain has TRBV6-1 and TRBJ1-2, with D tentatively TRBD1 (5 bases). V lost 5 bases and J 1 base, leaving 17 bases between the germline ends. CDR1 is MNHNS and CDR2 is SASEGT in the germline V gene. The CDR3 is made up of 16 amino acids. The CDR3 bases are TGTGCCAGCAGTCTCGGGGCAGGCGTTCGTAACTATGGCTACACCTTC. Translated: CASSLGAGVRNYGYTF.

This clonotype was detected ten times or more. The rearrangement links TRBV19 to TRBJ2-3, with 12 bases matching TRBD2. J was trimmed by 6 bases and V by 5 bases; bases with no gene match: 18. This CDR3 region has 19 residues. CDR1 and CDR2 from the germline V gene are LNHDA and SQIVND (reference sequence). The CDR3 here is CASSAGLAGLTALQDTQYF. As DNA, the CDR3 is TGTGCCAGTAGTGCCGGACTAGCGGGGCTTACTGCGCTACAGGATACGCAGTATTTT.

The genes are TRBV24-1 and TRBJ2-2, with no clear D. CDR3 size: 19 residues. The germline CDR1 and CDR2 sequences are KGHDR and SFDVKD. V was cut by 4 bases and J by 4 bases, with 24 bases left in between. The CDR3 DNA is TGTGCCACCAGTGAGCAGGCTCAACTCAATAGCTATTCCACCGGGGAGCTGTTTTTT. This translates into CATSEQAQLNSYSTGELFF.

With respect to this clonotype: Possible read error: a much larger clone is one base away. The chain uses TRBV12-3 or TRBV12-4 and TRBJ1-1; D remains ambiguous. The CDR3 contains 12 residues. CDR3 protein: CTSSFGPAEAFF. DNA of the CDR3: TGTACCAGCAGTTTTGGTCCGGCAGAGGCTTTCTTT.

This clonotype was seen only a few times. The chain carries TRBV4-2 and TRBJ2-7, with D uncertain. CDR1 LGHNA and CDR2 YNFKEQ come from the germline V gene. The CDR3 sequence is 14 residues long. Deletions cut 0 bases from V and 7 bases from J, with 13 bases between. The CDR3: CASSQDLASPEQYF. Written as DNA, the CDR3 is TGTGCCAGCAGCCAAGATCTGGCCTCCCCAGAGCAGTACTTC.

This clonotype was seen repeatedly, ten times or more. The chain links TRBV6-1 to TRBJ1-2; 7 nucleotides match TRBD1. Germline assignment: CDR1 MNHNS and CDR2 SASEGT. The CDR3 is 12 residues long. Germline trimming cut 6 bases from V and 4 bases from J; bases unmatched to any gene: 2. CDR3 in DNA: TGTGCCAGCAGCAGGGACAGCTATGGCTACACCTTC. This encodes CASSRDSYGYTF.